Presented here are 18 T cell receptor beta chains from one specimen sequenced in a study of T cells in localized non-small cell lung cancer. Clones were read by immunoSEQ multiplex PCR, and TCRdb kept only the in-frame ones, dropping some. The profile covers tens of thousands of clones, with around nine tenths appearing a single time and more than 5.5% taken by the ten largest. Material: peripheral blood, obtained before any cancer treatment. These TCRs come from an older female donor with stage I lung adenocarcinoma.

This clone turned up a few times. The genes are TRBV10-3 and TRBJ1-2; D is undetermined. Trimming pared 6 bases from V and 6 bases from J, leaving 14 bases between. The germline gives CDR1 ENHRY, CDR2 SYGVKD. The CDR3 has 13 residues. The CDR3: CAISGDGPDGYTF. The CDR3 nucleotides are TGTGCCATCAGCGGGGATGGCCCGGATGGCTACACCTTC.

The rearrangement joins TRBV28 to TRBJ1-6; D is undetermined. CDR1 MDHEN and CDR2 SYDVKM come from the germline V gene. This CDR3 has 12 amino acids. Trimming shortened V by 8 bases and J by 5 bases, and 7 bases separated the two germline ends. Here the CDR3 DNA reads TGTGCCAGCCTTTCGAATAATTCACCCCTCCACTTT. The encoded protein is CASLSNNSPLHF. The whole variable domain, filled in from reference TRBV28 and TRBJ1-6, reads DVKVTQSSRYLVKRTGEKVFLECVQDMDHENMFWYRQDPGLGLRLIYFSYDVKMKEKGDIPEGYSVSREKKERFSLILESASTNQTSMYLCASLSNNSPLHFGNGTRLTVT.

CDR3 in amino acids: CASNRDRGGSPLHF. The CDR3 bases are TGTGCCAGCAATCGGGACAGGGGTGGCTCACCCCTCCACTTT. The gene calls are TRBV25-1 and TRBJ1-6; 10 nucleotides match TRBD1. CDR1 is MGHDK, CDR2 SYGVNS, per germline. The length of the CDR3 is 14 residues. J was trimmed by 10 bases and V by 7 bases; bases with no gene match: 7.

The genes are TRBV11-2 and TRBJ2-5, with D unclear. V shed 1 base and J shed 1 base, with 7 bases lying between them. Germline V gene sequence: CDR1 SGHAT, CDR2 FQNNGV. This CDR3 has 14 amino acids. Here the CDR3 DNA reads TGTGCCAGCAGCTTAGGGGCTAGCCAAGAGACCCAGTACTTC. This gives the protein CASSLGASQETQYF.

This rearrangement joins TRBV6-5 to TRBJ1-1; D is possibly TRBD1 (6 bases). Per the germline V gene, CDR1 is MNHEY and CDR2 is SVGAGI. The CDR3 spans 15 residues. The V gene lost 7 bases and the J gene lost 6 bases, with 21 bases spanning the gap. CDR3 region: CASTYQGRGHAEAFF. Written as DNA, the CDR3 is TGTGCCAGCACATACCAGGGTCGGGGACACGCTGAAGCTTTCTTT.

The J gene is TRBJ2-3, the V gene TRBV9; D uncertain. This CDR3 contains 11 residues. V was clipped by 3 bases and J by 3 bases, with 2 bases between them. The germline V gene encodes CDR1 SGDLS and CDR2 YYNGEE. The CDR3 loop is CASSATDTQYF. CDR3 bases: TGTGCCAGCAGCGCTACAGATACGCAGTATTTT. Using reference TRBV9 and TRBJ2-3 for the parts outside the CDR3, the full variable domain is DSGVTQTPKHLITATGQRVTLRCSPRSGDLSVYWYQQSLDQGLQFLIQYYNGEERAKGNILERFSAQQFPDLHSELNLSSLELGDSALYFCASSATDTQYFGPGTRLTVL.

The gene calls are TRBV7-3 and TRBJ1-5; tentative D call: TRBD1 (5 bases). The V gene lost 8 bases and the J gene lost 1 base, with 18 bases spanning the gap. This CDR3 is built from 16 residues. In germline, CDR1 is SGHTA, CDR2 FQGTGA. CDR3 DNA: TGTGCCAGCCCCTTCAAAGGGGCAGGGAGCAATCAGCCCCAGCATTTT. Residues: CASPFKGAGSNQPQHF.

This clone came up a few times. This chain links TRBV6-5 with TRBJ2-2, with TRBD2 identical over 7 bases. Per the germline V gene, CDR1 is MNHEY and CDR2 is SVGAGI. Trimming at V came to 7 bases and at J to 6 bases, leaving 11 bases not matched to a gene. The CDR3 loop spans 15 amino acids. CDR3 nucleotides: TGTGCCAGCACCGGACTAGTCGGGATGGCCGGGGAGCTGTTTTTT. Its protein product is CASTGLVGMAGELFF.

Here the CDR3 reads CASSEGTGIGYGYTF. The CDR3 region has the DNA TGTGCCAGCAGTGAAGGGACAGGGATTGGCTATGGCTACACCTTC. This chain uses TRBV6-1 with TRBJ1-2, with TRBD1 matching over 8 bases. The germline V gene encodes CDR1 MNHNS and CDR2 SASEGT. CDR3 size: 15 residues. V lost 1 base, J lost 4 bases, and 5 bases stayed unmatched.

This chain connects TRBV7-2 to TRBJ2-1; D ambiguous. CDR1 is SGHTA, CDR2 FQGNSA, per germline. This CDR3 has 14 amino acids. V was cut by 6 bases and J by 14 bases, with 23 bases left in between. This chain's CDR3 is CASRSPGLQRVEFF. The DNA for the CDR3 is TGTGCCAGCAGATCGCCGGGCCTTCAGAGAGTGGAGTTCTTC.

V usage is TRBV2 and J usage is TRBJ1-1; 10 positions agree with TRBD1. The germline CDR1 and CDR2 sequences are SNHLY and FYNNEI. V shed 5 bases and J 0 bases; nucleotides not matched to a gene: 3. This CDR3 region has 15 residues. Here the CDR3 reads CASSRDRGLNTEAFF. CDR3 DNA: TGTGCCAGCAGTCGGGACAGGGGTCTGAACACTGAAGCTTTCTTT.

The chain employs TRBV6-1 and TRBJ1-1, with D hard to call. Trimming pared 5 bases from V and 5 bases from J, leaving 18 bases between. The CDR3 is 15 residues long. The germline CDR1 and CDR2 sequences are MNHNS and SASEGT. The CDR3 coding sequence is TGTGCCAGCAGTCCCCTACCGACACAACCTACTGAAGCTTTCTTT. Its translation is CASSPLPTQPTEAFF.

J is TRBJ1-5 and V is TRBV10-1; weak D call: TRBD1 (6 bases). The V gene lost 11 bases and the J gene lost 5 bases, with 31 bases spanning the gap. Germline CDR1 is WNHNN and CDR2 is SYGVQD (reference sequence). The CDR3 has 18 amino acids. CDR3 protein: CAGRDKPGVQRRDQPQHF. In DNA form, the CDR3 reads TGCGCCGGAAGAGATAAACCAGGGGTCCAAAGAAGGGATCAGCCCCAGCATTTT.

The V gene is TRBV28, the J gene TRBJ2-2; TRBD2 might be the D (6 bases). Deletions cut 4 bases from V and 10 bases from J, with 22 bases between. This CDR3 is 16 amino acids long. Germline V lookup: CDR1 MDHEN, CDR2 SYDVKM. CDR3 region: CASSSRERMNLVELFF. Written as DNA, the CDR3 is TGTGCCAGCAGTTCCCGGGAGCGGATGAACCTTGTGGAGCTGTTTTTT.

V gene TRBV11-2 combines with J gene TRBJ2-2; possibly TRBD1 for D (6 bases). The V end lost 5 bases, the J end lost 0 bases, and 10 bases lay between the germline ends. CDR1 is SGHAT, CDR2 FQNNGV, per germline. The CDR3 spans 15 residues. The chain's CDR3 is CASSEDSTNTGELFF. The CDR3 bases are TGTGCCAGCAGCGAGGACAGTACGAACACCGGGGAGCTGTTTTTT.

A single count supports this clone. The chain joins TRBV5-5 to TRBJ1-2; no reliable D call. Between the trimmed V and J ends, which lost 4 bases and 4 bases, there was a span of 23 bases. This CDR3 is 17 amino acids long. Germline V gene data show CDR1 as SGHKS and CDR2 as YYEKEE (reference sequence). The CDR3 DNA is TGTGCCAGCAGCCCCGTCCGCTGGCTGAGTGGAGGCTATGGCTACACCTTC. This translates into CASSPVRWLSGGYGYTF.

This chain connects TRBV27 to TRBJ1-2, with D tentatively TRBD1 (6 bases). Germline V gene lookup returns CDR1 MNHEY and CDR2 SMNVEV (reference sequence). V shed 6 bases and J shed 4 bases, with 9 bases lying between them. The CDR3 runs to 12 residues. The CDR3 spells CASRGGAYGYTF. The CDR3 DNA sequence: TGTGCCAGCAGGGGGGGGGCCTATGGCTACACCTTC.

The chain carries TRBV25-1 and TRBJ1-5; D might be TRBD1 (5 bases). V was shortened by 5 bases and J by 2 bases, with 7 bases between the two germline ends. This CDR3 has 13 amino acids. CDR1 and CDR2 from the germline V gene are MGHDK and SYGVNS. DNA for the CDR3: TGTGCCAGCAGTCAGGGAGGCAATCAGCCCCAGCATTTT. Translated, it gives CASSQGGNQPQHF. The variable domain in full, with the rest retrieved from reference TRBV25-1 and TRBJ1-5, is EADIYQTPRYLVIGTGKKITLECSQTMGHDKMYWYQQDPGMELHLIHYSYGVNSTEKGDLSSESTVSRIRTEHFPLTLESARPSHTSQYLCASSQGGNQPQHFGDGTRLSIL.